A single sample gave rise to the 9 T cell receptor beta chains below, sequenced in a study of T cell changes during pregnancy in multiple sclerosis. Generated by immunoSEQ multiplex PCR, the TCRdb table keeps only in-frame clones and is missing some. The profile shows 80,000 to 100,000 clones, around nine tenths of them singletons. The sample consisted of peripheral blood, taken in the second trimester of pregnancy. The receptors derive from a female donor in good health, enrolled as a control in a pregnancy study.

This clone has just one count. V is TRBV25-1 and J is TRBJ1-5; D ambiguous. Germline V gene lookup returns CDR1 MGHDK and CDR2 SYGVNS. The germline V and J ends were trimmed by 2 bases and 4 bases, with 9 bases remaining between them. The CDR3 is 14 amino acids. The CDR3 DNA reads TGTGCCAGCAGTGAAGCCCGGGGAAATCAGCCCCAGCATTTT. This codes for CASSEARGNQPQHF.

This chain joins TRBV5-1 and TRBJ2-2; the D gene is possibly TRBD2 (6 bases). V was pared by 4 bases and J by 0 bases, with 10 bases between. This CDR3 region has 15 residues. Germline CDR1 and CDR2: SGHRS and YFSETQ. CDR3 residues: CASSPGGANTGELFF. In DNA, the CDR3 is TGCGCCAGCAGCCCCGGCGGGGCGAACACCGGGGAGCTGTTTTTT.

The CDR3 protein is CASTATGERAYGYTF. CDR3 sequence (DNA): TGTGCCAGCACCGCGACAGGGGAAAGGGCCTATGGCTACACCTTC. V usage is TRBV5-6 and J usage is TRBJ1-2, with 8 bases lining up with TRBD1. This CDR3 has 15 residues. Germline CDR1 is SGHDT and CDR2 is YYEEEE. V was clipped by 6 bases and J by 4 bases; unmatched bases: 11.

Worth noting for this clone: A much larger clonotype is one base distant, so this may be a read error. This same CDR3 is encoded by further DNA sequences in the sample. This CDR3 is CASIGGRVVGYTF. The DNA for the CDR3 is TGTGCCAGCATCGGGGGGCGCGTGGTTGGCTATACCTTC. The chain uses TRBV6-6 and TRBJ1-2; possibly TRBD1 for D (6 bases). Germline CDR1 and CDR2: MNHNY and SVGAGI (reference sequence). The CDR3 contains 13 residues.

J is TRBJ2-1 and V is TRBV19; 13 positions agree with TRBD2. CDR3 length: 17 amino acids. The germline V gene has CDR1 LNHDA and CDR2 SQIVND (reference sequence). The J segment lost 10 bases and the V segment lost 0 bases, leaving 9 bases of the junction unmatched. CDR3 bases: TGTGCCAGTAGTATAGATAAACTAGCGGGAGGGCCGAGGGAGCAGTTCTTC. It is translated as CASSIDKLAGGPREQFF.

This clone was picked up a small number of times. The genes are TRBV2 and TRBJ1-1; D call uncertain. The CDR3 runs to 14 residues. V shed 3 bases and J shed 1 base, with 9 bases lying between them. The germline V gene encodes CDR1 SNHLY and CDR2 FYNNEI. The CDR3 here is CASSDNGGNTEAFF. CDR3 DNA: TGTGCCAGCAGTGATAACGGTGGGAACACTGAAGCTTTCTTT.

V usage is TRBV28 and J usage is TRBJ1-4, with D perhaps TRBD1 (5 bases). Between the trimmed V and J ends, which lost 3 bases and 4 bases, there was a span of 9 bases. This CDR3 region has 14 residues. Germline loops: CDR1 MDHEN, CDR2 SYDVKM. CDR3 coding DNA: TGTGCCAGCAGTTTTGGGGGGGGTAATGAAAAACTGTTTTTT. As protein: CASSFGGGNEKLFF.

The V gene is TRBV5-6, the J gene TRBJ2-5, with 9 bases fitting TRBD2. This CDR3 contains 14 residues. Germline trimming cut 1 base from V and 7 bases from J; bases unmatched to any gene: 5. Germline assignment: CDR1 SGHDT and CDR2 YYEEEE. This CDR3 is CASSLTRAGGTQYF. The CDR3 DNA sequence: TGTGCCAGCAGCTTGACCCGAGCGGGGGGGACCCAGTACTTC.

This clone is a singleton in its sample. V gene TRBV7-2 combines with J gene TRBJ2-3; no clear D gene. The V and J ends lost 6 bases and 0 bases respectively, with 13 bases between them. Germline V gene sequence: CDR1 SGHTA, CDR2 FQGNSA. This CDR3 comprises 15 residues. The CDR3 sequence: CASSRDLTSTDTQYF. CDR3 nucleotides: TGTGCCAGCAGTCGCGATCTAACTAGCACAGATACGCAGTATTTT.